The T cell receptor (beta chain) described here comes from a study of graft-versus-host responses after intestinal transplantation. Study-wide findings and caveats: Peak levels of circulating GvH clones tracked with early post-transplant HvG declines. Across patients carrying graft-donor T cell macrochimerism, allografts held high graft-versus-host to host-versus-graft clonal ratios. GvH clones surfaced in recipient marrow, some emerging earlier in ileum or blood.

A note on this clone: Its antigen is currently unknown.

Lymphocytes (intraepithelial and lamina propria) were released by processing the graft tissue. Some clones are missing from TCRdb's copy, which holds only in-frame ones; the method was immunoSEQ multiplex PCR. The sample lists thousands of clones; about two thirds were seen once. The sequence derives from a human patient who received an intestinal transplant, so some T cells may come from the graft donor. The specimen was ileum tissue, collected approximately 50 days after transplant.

This CDR3 reads CASSLDAGGENNEQFF. For the CDR3, the DNA is TGTGCCAGCAGCTTAGATGCCGGGGGGGAGAACAATGAGCAGTTCTTC. This chain links TRBV7-3 with TRBJ2-1, with 8 bases matching TRBD2. J gave up 5 bases and V 2 bases, and 8 bases lay outside the gene matches. Germline CDR1 is SGHTA and CDR2 is FQGTGA. The CDR3 is made up of 16 amino acids.